Each of the 23 T cell receptor beta chains below was sequenced from the same sample in a study of CD8+ T cells in alopecia areata. The sample's treatment: oral pan-JAK inhibitor, 5-10 mg twice daily. Following RNA extraction, reverse transcription yielded cDNA that acted as the sequencing template. Sequencing used immunoSEQ multiplex PCR; TCRdb keeps in-frame clones, though not all of them. The sample has about 210,000 clones; just over 65% are singletons. Sequences were derived from CD4+ T cells sorted from blood, sampled at roughly week 45, from a patient treated with tofacitinib. The receptors shown here come from a human donor with alopecia areata.

In its sample, this clone was seen a few times. V and J are TRBV29-1 and TRBJ2-7, with 7 nucleotides matching TRBD1. CDR1 is SQVTM, CDR2 ANQGSEA, per germline. The V gene end was trimmed by 4 bases and the J gene end by 2 bases; junction bases not matched to a gene: 8. There are 14 residues in the CDR3. The CDR3 protein is CSVANWDRPYEQYF. CDR3 DNA sequence: TGCAGCGTTGCCAACTGGGACAGACCCTACGAGCAGTACTTC.

V is TRBV2 and J is TRBJ1-5, with 10 bases fitting TRBD1. V shed 7 bases, J shed 2 bases, and the junction held 2 bases outside the gene matches. The CDR3 sequence is 14 residues long. Germline V gene data show CDR1 as SNHLY and CDR2 as FYNNEI. The CDR3 bases are TGTGCCAGCACCGGACAGGGGGGCAATCAGCCCCAGCATTTT. The encoded protein is CASTGQGGNQPQHF.

This clone showed up just a few times. This chain links TRBV2 with TRBJ1-4, with 7 bases identical to TRBD1. This CDR3 is built from 15 residues. From germline, CDR1 is SNHLY and CDR2 FYNNEI. The ends lost 2 bases at V and 8 bases at J; junction bases unmatched: 8. CDR3 sequence (DNA): TGTGCCAGCAGTGAATACAGGGGATCGAACGAAAAACTGTTTTTT. Its translation is CASSEYRGSNEKLFF.

This chain joins TRBV20-1 and TRBJ2-5; no clear D. CDR3 size: 11 residues. Germline V lookup: CDR1 DFQATT, CDR2 SNEGSKA (reference sequence). The V end was cut by 3 bases, the J end by 4 bases, with 6 bases between. In DNA, the CDR3 is TGCAGTGCTAGGAGTTTAGAGACCCAGTACTTC. Its protein product is CSARSLETQYF.

The chain uses TRBV5-1 and TRBJ2-7; D tentatively reads TRBD1 or TRBD2 (5 bases each). From germline, CDR1 is SGHRS and CDR2 YFSETQ. Trimming removed 2 bases at V and 3 bases at J, with 24 bases between. This CDR3 contains 18 residues. As DNA, the CDR3 is TGCGCCAGCAGCTTCGAGACCCCCAGGGACGGATGGAGCTACGAGCAGTACTTC. Translation: CASSFETPRDGWSYEQYF. The full variable domain, rest sourced from reference TRBV5-1 and TRBJ2-7, is KAGVTQTPRYLIKTRGQQVTLSCSPISGHRSVSWYQQTPGQGLQFLFEYFSETQRNKGNFPGRFSGRQFSNSRSEMNVSTLELGDSALYLCASSFETPRDGWSYEQYFGPGTRLTVT.

CDR3 residues: CASSLGVGGSYTF. CDR3 nucleotides: TGTGCCAGCAGCTTAGGGGTAGGAGGTAGCTACACCTTC. The chain recombines TRBV11-2 with TRBJ1-2; D call uncertain. Germline lookup yields CDR1 SGHAT and CDR2 FQNNGV. V lost 1 base and J lost 9, with 12 bases in between. This CDR3 is built from 13 residues.

The chain employs TRBV29-1 and TRBJ1-2, with 7 bases that match TRBD1. V trimming: 4 bases; J trimming: 0 bases; junction bases outside the gene matches: 5. CDR1 is SQVTM, CDR2 ANQGSEA, per germline. This CDR3 contains 14 residues. The CDR3 sequence is CSVGDRATNYGYTF. The CDR3 nucleotides are TGCAGCGTTGGAGACAGGGCAACTAACTATGGCTACACCTTC.

The rearrangement joins TRBV20-1 to TRBJ2-3, with unresolved D. Germline loops: CDR1 DFQATT, CDR2 SNEGSKA (reference sequence). The V gene lost 5 bases and the J gene lost 6 bases, with 9 bases spanning the gap. CDR3 length equals 11 residues. CDR3 region: CSAAAGDTQYF. CDR3 nucleotide sequence: TGCAGTGCTGCGGCTGGTGATACGCAGTATTTT.

The chain couples TRBV25-1 to TRBJ1-2; D uncertain. Germline V CDR1 and CDR2: MGHDK, SYGVNS. With 4 bases removed from V and 4 bases from J, the gap between germline ends came to 10 bases. The CDR3 runs 13 residues. CDR3 sequence: CASSAAGGYGYTF. As DNA, the CDR3 is TGTGCCAGCAGTGCAGCAGGCGGCTATGGCTACACCTTC.

The rearrangement links TRBV7-2 to TRBJ2-7; D is unresolved. There are 16 residues in the CDR3. Germline CDR1 is SGHTA and CDR2 is FQGNSA. V dropped 1 base and J dropped 0 bases, with 13 bases sitting between them. The CDR3 here is CASSLDIGKRSYEQYF. The CDR3, as DNA: TGTGCCAGCAGCTTAGATATAGGCAAACGCTCCTACGAGCAGTACTTC. Supplemented by reference TRBV7-2 and TRBJ2-7, the full variable domain reads GAGVSQSPSNKVTEKGKDVELRCDPISGHTALYWYRQSLGQGLEFLIYFQGNSAPDKSGLPSDRFSAERTGGSVSTLTIQRTQQEDSAVYLCASSLDIGKRSYEQYFGPGTRLTVT.

J is TRBJ1-5 and V is TRBV15; TRBD1 is a possible D gene (6 bases). Germline V gives CDR1 LNHNV, CDR2 YYDKDF (reference sequence). V lost 4 bases, J lost 5 bases, and 18 bases lay in between. CDR3 length equals 16 residues. CDR3: CATSTRLGGDDQPQHF. CDR3 in DNA: TGTGCCACCAGCACAAGATTAGGGGGGGACGATCAGCCCCAGCATTTT.

This chain joins TRBV6-5 and TRBJ1-1, with D unresolved. The CDR3 is 14 amino acids. V was trimmed by 6 bases and J by 1 base, leaving 12 bases between them. Germline-derived CDR1 and CDR2 are MNHEY and SVGAGI. The CDR3 sequence: CASSHGVENTEAFF. The CDR3 DNA follows: TGTGCCAGCAGCCACGGGGTAGAGAACACTGAAGCTTTCTTT.

The chain links TRBV29-1 to TRBJ1-1; TRBD1 is a possible D gene (5 bases). The CDR3 runs 12 residues. V was trimmed by 3 bases and J by 3 bases, leaving 8 bases between them. The germline V gene has CDR1 SQVTM and CDR2 ANQGSEA. CDR3 nucleotides: TGCAGCGTTGAGAAGGGACACACTGAAGCTTTCTTT. Encoded protein: CSVEKGHTEAFF.

The chain joins TRBV7-8 to TRBJ2-5, with D possibly called TRBD1 or TRBD2 (5 bases each). The germline V gene encodes CDR1 SGHVS and CDR2 FQNEAQ. This CDR3 comprises 15 residues. V gave up 2 bases and J gave up 5 bases, with 15 bases separating them. The CDR3 DNA is TGTGCCAGCAGCTTAACCCTTGGGGGTGGCGAGACCCAGTACTTC. It yields the protein CASSLTLGGGETQYF.

CDR3 region: CASSDLGQGNEKLFF. In DNA form, the CDR3 reads TGTGCCAGCAGCGACCTCGGACAGGGAAATGAAAAACTGTTTTTT. The gene calls are TRBV7-9 and TRBJ1-4; TRBD1 agrees at 8 bases. The germline V gene encodes CDR1 SEHNR and CDR2 FQNEAQ (reference sequence). Trimming took 5 bases from V and 5 from J; bases not matched to a gene: 7. This CDR3 spans 15 amino acids.

The chain combines TRBV6-1 with TRBJ1-5; D is ambiguous. CDR1 is MNHNS and CDR2 is SASEGT in the germline V gene. V gave up 0 bases and J gave up 3 bases, with 9 bases separating them. This CDR3 comprises 15 residues. CDR3 loop: CASSEASGSNQPQHF. The CDR3, as DNA: TGTGCCAGCAGTGAAGCTTCGGGCTCCAATCAGCCCCAGCATTTT.

J is TRBJ2-4 and V is TRBV29-1; a possible D gene is TRBD1 (5 bases). The germline V and J ends were trimmed by 4 bases and 0 bases, with 22 bases remaining between them. CDR1 SQVTM and CDR2 ANQGSEA come from the germline V gene. The CDR3 extends over 18 amino acids. The CDR3 sequence: CSVAWVAGKGLAKNIQYF. The CDR3 DNA reads as TGCAGCGTTGCGTGGGTTGCAGGGAAGGGATTAGCCAAAAACATTCAGTACTTC.

This clone was counted once. J is TRBJ2-2 and V is TRBV29-1; D unclear. The V end was cut by 4 bases, the J end by 3 bases, with 6 bases between. The CDR3 extends over 12 amino acids. Germline values: CDR1 SQVTM, CDR2 ANQGSEA. In DNA, the CDR3 is TGCAGCGTTGTGAGTCACACCGGGGAGCTGTTTTTT. Translating it yields CSVVSHTGELFF.

Worth noting for this clone: One end of the junction fails to match germline, which may point to a read error. This sequence joins TRBV7-9 and TRBJ1-1; 9 bases are shared with TRBD1. The CDR3 consists of 17 residues. Germline-derived CDR1 and CDR2 are SEHNR and FQNEAQ (reference sequence). The CDR3 DNA reads TGCGCCAGCAGCCACGAGACAGGGGGGACGCTTAACACTGAAGCTTTCTTT. As protein: CASSHETGGTLNTEAFF.

This chain uses TRBV7-8 with TRBJ2-3, with TRBD2 matching 12 bases. Germline CDR1 SGHVS, CDR2 FQNEAQ. The CDR3 loop spans 18 amino acids. After removal of 2 bases from V and 5 bases from J, the junction contained 11 bases not matched to a gene. CDR3: CASSLRFTSGGFRDTQYF. The CDR3 region has the DNA TGTGCCAGCAGCTTACGATTTACTAGCGGGGGGTTTAGAGATACGCAGTATTTT.

In this sample, this clone turned up a few times. V and J are TRBV11-2 and TRBJ1-2; TRBD1 is a possible D gene (5 bases). Germline V gives CDR1 SGHAT, CDR2 FQNNGV. This CDR3 region has 13 residues. The germline V and J ends were trimmed by 5 bases and 8 bases, with 15 bases remaining between them. The CDR3 region is CASSPFGGWGYTF. CDR3 DNA sequence: TGTGCCAGCAGCCCTTTTGGGGGTTGGGGCTACACCTTC. The full variable domain, its missing parts supplied by reference TRBV11-2 and TRBJ1-2, is EAGVAQSPRYKIIEKRQSVAFWCNPISGHATLYWYQQILGQGPKLLIQFQNNGVVDDSQLPKDRFSAERLKGVDSTLKIQPAKLEDSAVYLCASSPFGGWGYTFGSGTRLTVV.

The chain recombines TRBV29-1 with TRBJ2-5; D may be TRBD2 (5 bases). V dropped 5 bases and J dropped 3 bases, with 19 bases sitting between them. The CDR3 has 15 residues. Germline assignment: CDR1 SQVTM and CDR2 ANQGSEA. For the CDR3, the DNA is TGCAGCGTTCCCTCGCGGGCCCTAGCAAAAGAGACCCAGTACTTC. Its translation is CSVPSRALAKETQYF.

This chain connects TRBV29-1 to TRBJ1-2; no clear D gene. V was pared by 2 bases and J by 5 bases, with 6 bases between. CDR3 length equals 11 residues. The germline gives CDR1 SQVTM, CDR2 ANQGSEA. The CDR3 DNA reads as TGCAGCGTTGAAAAGGGTTATGGCTACACCTTC. Encoded protein: CSVEKGYGYTF.